This T cell receptor beta chain was found in a study of T cells after posttransplantation cyclophosphamide. The study, taken as a whole, reports: Tissue-infiltrating T cells from skin or gut overlapped little with blood T cells. Later post-transplant blood repertoires were often dominated by donor CD8+ memory clones. Recipient CMV seropositivity and CMV reactivation strongly tracked TRB clonality.

Treatment was busulfan-fludarabine conditioning, a marrow graft, and cyclophosphamide on days +3 and +4. The repertoire was sequenced with immunoSEQ multiplex PCR; TCRdb's copy has only in-frame clones and lacks some. The data contain 15,000 to 20,000 clones, roughly 80% of them singletons. V was cut by 5 bases and J by 5 bases, with 16 bases left in between. CDR1 SEHNR and CDR2 FQNEAQ come from the germline V gene (reference sequence). CDR3 length: 15 residues. About this clone itself: Its cognate antigen is unknown.

V is TRBV7-9 and J is TRBJ2-1; maybe TRBD2 (7 bases). This clonotype originated in a female patient between 40 and 50 years old who received an allogeneic stem cell transplant from a related donor, was CMV-positive, and had no GVHD. The T cells may come from the graft donor. Specimen: CD8+ T cells sorted from PBMCs, collected roughly 250 weeks after a stem cell transplant with posttransplant cyclophosphamide. This chain's CDR3 is CASSHGRGGDNEQFF. In DNA, the CDR3 is TGTGCCAGCAGCCATGGGAGGGGGGGGGACAATGAGCAGTTCTTC.